Shown below are 3 T cell receptor beta chains from a single sample sequenced in a study of CD8 T cells in Susac syndrome. RNA, at about 0.45 to 1 ug, was reverse transcribed with random hexamers. TCRdb used MiXCR to reprocess the immunoSEQ multiplex PCR reads, holding one entry per CDR3 protein. The sample contains 150,000 to 200,000 distinct CDR3 sequences, 94% of which appear only once. Material: CD4+ T cells from PBMCs. Receptors originate from a human donor with multiple sclerosis.

This chain joins TRBV6-4 and TRBJ1-2; D might be TRBD1 (5 bases). The CDR3 sequence is 15 residues long. V lost 2 bases and J lost 0, with 10 bases in between. Germline V lookup: CDR1 MRHNA, CDR2 SNTAGT. CDR3 bases: TGTGCCAGCAGTGACGGGACGCGCTCTAACTATGGCTACACCTTC. Protein product: CASSDGTRSNYGYTF.

The rearrangement uses TRBV14 and TRBJ2-3; TRBD2 aligns across 7 bases. The CDR3 runs 16 residues. Germline V gene lookup returns CDR1 SGHDN and CDR2 FVKESK. The V and J ends lost 3 bases and 4 bases, in that order; junction bases with no gene match: 10. The CDR3 reads CASSHLGGSYPDTQYF. The CDR3 bases are TGTGCCAGCAGCCATCTCGGCGGGAGTTACCCAGATACGCAGTATTTT.

The rearrangement links TRBV20-1 to TRBJ2-5, with 8 bases lining up with TRBD2. CDR3 length equals 13 residues. Germline trimming cut 1 base from V and 3 bases from J; bases unmatched to any gene: 1. Germline values: CDR1 DFQATT, CDR2 SNEGSKA (reference sequence). The CDR3, as DNA: TGCAGTGCTAGAGTAGCGGGAAAAGAGACCCAGTACTTC. Its protein product is CSARVAGKETQYF.